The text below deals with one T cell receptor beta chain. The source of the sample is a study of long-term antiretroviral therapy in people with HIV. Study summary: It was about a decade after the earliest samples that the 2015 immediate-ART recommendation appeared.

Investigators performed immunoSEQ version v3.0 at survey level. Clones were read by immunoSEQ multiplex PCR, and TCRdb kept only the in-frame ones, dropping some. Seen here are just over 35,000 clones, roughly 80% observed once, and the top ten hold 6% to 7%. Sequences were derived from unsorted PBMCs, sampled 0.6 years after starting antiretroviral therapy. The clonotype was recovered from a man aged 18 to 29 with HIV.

The CDR3 coding sequence is TGTGCCAGCAGTTACTCTTGGTCCAGGGTCGATCAGCCCCAGCATTTT. Its translation: CASSYSWSRVDQPQHF. The chain combines TRBV6-5 with TRBJ1-5; D may be TRBD1 (5 bases). CDR3 length: 16 amino acids. Germline CDR1 and CDR2: MNHEY and SVGAGI. Trimming took 0 bases from V and 5 from J, leaving 14 bases between them.